Included here is one T cell receptor (beta chain) sequence, with context. This specimen comes from a study of T cells in Graves' hyperthyroidism and ophthalmopathy. The source material, RNA transcripts, was used to amplify TCR beta CDR3 regions. When the TCR CDR3 underwent first-round RT-PCR, the HTBI primer set was used. TCRdb reprocessed the multiplex PCR reads via MiXCR and lists one record per CDR3 protein. The sample contains just over 550,000 distinct CDR3 sequences, roughly 50% of which appear only once. Germline loops: CDR1 SGHTA, CDR2 FQGTGA. The CDR3 has 13 amino acids. V shed 3 bases and J shed 9 bases, with 14 bases lying between them.

The chain is built from TRBV7-3 and TRBJ2-5, with D possibly being TRBD1 (5 bases). The sample consisted of peripheral blood or thyroid tissue (not recorded which). The TCR sequence derives from a woman aged 18-29 years with Graves' hyperthyroidism. CDR3 bases: TGTGCCAGCAGCTTGACAGACAATCAGCCCCAGTACTTC. Amino acid sequence: CASSLTDNQPQYF.